These 5 T cell receptor beta chains were all obtained from the same sample, sequenced in a study of blood T cell repertoires in COVID-19. Data came from immunoSEQ multiplex PCR; TCRdb stores just in-frame clones and leaves some out. The top ten hold roughly 0.87% of the sample, which has 250,000 to 350,000 clones, approximately 86% seen once. The sample taken for sequencing was peripheral blood. The receptors originated from a human donor with COVID-19, enrolled during active disease. The donor label of this sample is uncertain.

This clone appeared a single time. The chain employs TRBV19 and TRBJ1-2, with a weak D call TRBD1 (6 bases). V lost 2 bases and J 7 bases, leaving 11 bases between the germline ends. CDR1 is LNHDA, CDR2 SQIVND, per germline (reference sequence). The CDR3 extends over 13 amino acids. The DNA of the CDR3 is TGTGCCAGTAGTATATCGGGGGGCTCTGGCTACACCTTC. It translates to CASSISGGSGYTF.

This clone was seen a single time. The V and J genes are TRBV19 and TRBJ2-2; the D gene is possibly TRBD2 (6 bases). Per the germline V gene, CDR1 is LNHDA and CDR2 is SQIVND (reference sequence). V lost 4 bases, J lost 5 bases, and 17 bases lay in between. The CDR3 totals 16 residues. The CDR3 here is CASSTSPRAGTGELFF. The CDR3, as DNA: TGTGCCAGTAGTACCAGTCCGCGGGCGGGAACCGGGGAGCTGTTTTTT.

The rearrangement uses TRBV5-1 and TRBJ1-3; D may be TRBD1 (6 bases). CDR3 length: 16 residues. Germline CDR1 is SGHRS and CDR2 is YFSETQ. Trimming stripped 4 bases from V and 0 bases from J, with 14 bases between. The CDR3 bases are TGCGCCAGCAGCACACAGGGATTCAGCTCTGGAAACACCATATATTTT. Translated: CASSTQGFSSGNTIYF.

The J gene is TRBJ2-5, the V gene TRBV5-1; 7 positions match TRBD2. J was trimmed by 1 base and V by 7 bases; bases with no gene match: 7. This CDR3 comprises 14 residues. Per germline, CDR1 SGHRS and CDR2 YFSETQ. The CDR3 loop is CASALTSSQETQYF. In nucleotides, the CDR3 is TGCGCCAGCGCCTTGACTAGCTCCCAAGAGACCCAGTACTTC.

V gene TRBV6-5 combines with J gene TRBJ1-6; D may be TRBD1 (6 bases). CDR1 and CDR2 (germline): MNHEY, SVGAGI. V was pared by 6 bases and J by 3 bases, with 6 bases between. The CDR3 is 13 amino acids. The CDR3 sequence is CASRDSYNSPLHF. CDR3 DNA: TGTGCCAGCAGGGACAGCTATAATTCACCCCTCCACTTT.